This T cell receptor (beta chain) is from a study of blood T cells in healthy people across ages. Samples each yielded at least 5.5 micrograms of total RNA. V trimming: 0 bases; J trimming: 0 bases; junction bases outside the gene matches: 10. Germline loops: CDR1 MNHEY, CDR2 SVGEGT. CDR3 length: 20 amino acids. With a J-beta primer mix and a sample-barcoded 5' primer, a second PCR ran 7 to 11 cycles. TCRdb re-called the 5' RACE reads with MiXCR, one entry per CDR3 protein. The sample holds about 780,000 distinct CDR3 sequences, 62% seen once. This TCR was sampled from a young man in good health. Sequenced material: blood. The V and J genes are TRBV6-2 or TRBV6-3 and TRBJ1-5; TRBD1 agrees at 11 bases. DNA for the CDR3: TGTGCCAGCAGTTACTCGTACGGGACAGGGGGATTTTATAGCAATCAGCCCCAGCATTTT. As protein: CASSYSYGTGGFYSNQPQHF.